These T cell receptor beta chains were read from a single sample in a study of T cell responses to AZD1222 COVID-19 vaccine. Clones were sequenced by immunoSEQ multiplex PCR, and TCRdb holds only the in-frame ones, with some missing. There are about 110,000 clones in the sample; around 85% occur only once, and approximately 6.2% lies in the top ten. Sequencing used peripheral blood, obtained on day 0 of AZD1222 vaccination. The receptors here all came from an adult in good health. Each CDR3 is given with its conserved first and last residue. A D gene is named only where the DNA matches it firmly. Expanded clones are given a class, and other clones once, few, many or no size at all.

v_gene	j_gene	abundance	d_gene	CDR3aa	CDR3nt
TRBV6-2/TRBV6-3	TRBJ2-1	-	TRBD2	CASSTGGGTNNEQFF	TGTGCCAGCAGTACAGGCGGGGGGACAAACAATGAGCAGTTCTTC
TRBV13	TRBJ1-1	medium-sized	TRBD1	CASSLERGQVTFF	TGTGCCAGCAGCTTAGAGCGGGGACAGGTTACTTTCTTT
TRBV5-1	TRBJ1-1	-	-	CASSPLEGDEAFF	TGCGCCAGCAGCCCCCTGGAGGGAGATGAAGCTTTCTTT
TRBV5-1	TRBJ1-1	-	TRBD1	CASSLSPTGGGTEAFF	TGCGCCAGCAGCCTGTCCCCGACAGGGGGCGGAACTGAAGCTTTCTTT
TRBV28	TRBJ1-4	-	TRBD1	CASSLSTGIKEKLFF	TGTGCCAGCAGTTTATCGACAGGGATAAAGGAAAAACTGTTTTTT
TRBV7-9	TRBJ1-1	-	-	CASSSPQGGPIDTEAFF	TGTGCCAGCAGCTCCCCCCAGGGTGGGCCGATAGATACTGAAGCTTTCTTT
TRBV12-3/TRBV12-4	TRBJ1-1	-	-	CASSAGPSTEAFF	TGTGCCAGCAGTGCGGGCCCATCCACTGAAGCTTTCTTT
TRBV15	TRBJ1-2	-	-	CATSSAEHGGYGYTF	TGTGCCACCAGCTCGGCAGAGCATGGGGGCTATGGCTACACCTTC
TRBV7-6	TRBJ2-5	-	TRBD1	CASSLGQGKETQYF	TGTGCCAGCAGTCTTGGACAGGGAAAAGAGACCCAGTACTTC
TRBV12-3/TRBV12-4	TRBJ2-1	-	-	CASLGGSYNEQFF	TGTGCCAGCCTGGGGGGTTCCTACAATGAGCAGTTCTTC
TRBV5-1	TRBJ2-2	-	-	CASIPPGNTGELFF	TGCGCCAGCATCCCCCCGGGGAACACCGGGGAGCTGTTTTTT
TRBV4-1	TRBJ2-5	once	-	CASSQDLRGETQYF	TGCGCCAGCAGCCAAGATCTGAGGGGAGAGACCCAGTACTTC
TRBV5-1	TRBJ1-1	-	TRBD1	CASSSTGIEAFF	TGCGCCAGCAGCTCGACAGGGATTGAAGCTTTCTTT
TRBV7-8	TRBJ1-5	-	-	CASSLVGGNSNQPQHF	TGTGCCAGCAGCTTAGTAGGGGGGAATAGCAATCAGCCCCAGCATTTT
TRBV24-1	TRBJ1-3	-	-	CATRTQTGNTIYF	TGTGCCACCAGAACCCAGACTGGAAACACCATATATTTT
TRBV7-9	TRBJ2-4	-	-	CASSWEQPKNIQYF	TGTGCCAGCAGCTGGGAACAGCCGAAAAACATTCAGTACTTC
TRBV7-9	TRBJ1-2	few	TRBD1	CASSKGTDYGYTF	TGTGCCAGCAGCAAAGGGACAGACTATGGCTACACCTTC
TRBV27	TRBJ1-2	-	-	CASNSRAGGYGKGGYTF	TGTGCCAGCAATTCGAGGGCCGGAGGGTACGGGAAAGGTGGCTACACCTTC
TRBV14	TRBJ2-7	-	-	CASSPTPYSDYEQYF	TGTGCCAGCAGCCCGACCCCGTACTCGGACTACGAGCAGTACTTC
TRBV7-6	TRBJ1-2	-	-	CASSLGQAKGYGYTF	TGTGCCAGCAGCTTAGGGCAGGCTAAGGGCTATGGCTACACCTTC
TRBV3-1/TRBV3-2	TRBJ2-3	-	-	CASSPNMDPRAPGTDTQYF	TGTGCCAGCAGCCCGAACATGGACCCCCGTGCCCCTGGCACAGATACGCAGTATTTT
TRBV18	TRBJ1-3	many	-	CASSAWGSGNTIYF	TGTGCCAGCTCTGCTTGGGGCTCTGGAAACACCATATATTTT
TRBV25-1	TRBJ1-1	-	TRBD1	CASSEPDRVDTEAFF	TGTGCCAGCAGTGAACCCGACAGGGTCGACACTGAAGCTTTCTTT
TRBV12-5	TRBJ2-7	few	TRBD1	CASGHRTGPYEQYF	TGTGCTAGTGGTCACAGGACAGGGCCCTACGAGCAGTACTTC
TRBV4-3	TRBJ1-6	-	TRBD1	CASSQTSGTGGSPLHF	TGCGCCAGCAGCCAAACCTCCGGGACAGGAGGGTCACCCCTCCACTTT
TRBV19	TRBJ1-5	few	TRBD1	CASSPWGQGAIQPQHF	TGTGCCAGTAGCCCCTGGGGACAGGGCGCTATTCAGCCCCAGCATTTT
TRBV28	TRBJ1-5	-	TRBD1	CASRPESQGWGQPQHF	TGTGCCAGCAGGCCCGAGTCACAGGGGTGGGGCCAGCCCCAGCATTTT
TRBV18	TRBJ2-1	-	-	CASSPGQNNNRFF	TGTGCCAGCTCACCCGGACAGAACAACAATCGGTTCTTC
TRBV3-1/TRBV3-2	TRBJ1-1	-	-	CASSQTPGPEAFF	TGTGCCAGCAGCCAAACCCCGGGCCCTGAAGCTTTCTTT
TRBV6-1	TRBJ1-5	-	-	CASSEALAGWQPQHF	TGTGCCAGCAGTGAAGCGCTGGCAGGGTGGCAGCCCCAGCATTTT
TRBV6-5	TRBJ2-2	-	-	CASKLKDPSTGELFF	TGTGCCAGCAAACTAAAGGACCCCAGCACCGGGGAGCTGTTTTTT
TRBV19	TRBJ1-1	few	TRBD1	CASSQTGSTEAFF	TGTGCCAGTAGTCAGACAGGGAGCACTGAAGCTTTCTTT
TRBV30	TRBJ2-7	once	TRBD1	CACTGDTYEQYF	TGTGCCTGTACAGGGGACACCTACGAGCAGTACTTC
TRBV11-1	TRBJ1-1	-	-	CASSLEGINTEAFF	TGTGCCAGCAGCCTAGAGGGGATAAACACTGAAGCTTTCTTT
TRBV11-3	TRBJ2-2	-	TRBD2	CASSSEVRLAGGPYTGELFF	TGTGCCAGCAGCTCAGAGGTGAGGCTAGCGGGGGGACCTTACACCGGGGAGCTGTTTTTT
TRBV20-1	TRBJ1-1	-	-	CSATLGEAFF	TGCAGTGCTACACTGGGGGAAGCTTTCTTT
TRBV19	TRBJ1-6	-	TRBD1	CATNPGQGASSPLHF	TGTGCCACCAATCCGGGACAGGGGGCATCCTCACCCCTCCACTTT
TRBV6-5	TRBJ1-5	-	-	CASSYRPLGNQPQHF	TGTGCCAGCAGTTACCGGCCGCTCGGCAATCAGCCCCAGCATTTT
TRBV5-1	TRBJ1-6	-	-	CASSLGELNSPLHF	TGCGCCAGCAGCTTGGGGGAACTCAATTCACCCCTCCACTTT
TRBV5-1	TRBJ1-1	-	-	CASSGGPSNTEAFF	TGCGCCAGCAGTGGAGGACCCTCGAACACTGAAGCTTTCTTT
TRBV6-5	TRBJ1-2	-	-	CASTRERSYTF	TGTGCCAGCACCCGGGAAAGGAGCTACACCTTC
TRBV2	TRBJ1-3	-	-	CARQGTRKSGNTIYF	TGTGCCAGACAGGGAACTAGAAAATCTGGAAACACCATATATTTT
TRBV5-1	TRBJ2-5	-	TRBD2	CASSSRPVTGGEGWTQYF	TGCGCCAGCAGCTCCCGACCCGTAACGGGGGGGGAGGGTTGGACCCAGTACTTC
TRBV5-1	TRBJ2-1	-	TRBD1	CASRPTGTGGHNEQFF	TGCGCCAGCAGACCTACCGGGACAGGGGGCCACAATGAGCAGTTCTTC
TRBV29-1	TRBJ1-6	-	-	CSVRQRGYNSPLHF	TGCAGCGTTCGACAAAGGGGCTATAATTCACCCCTCCACTTT
TRBV7-9	TRBJ1-2	-	TRBD1	CASSLVDRGGGYTF	TGTGCCAGCAGCTTAGTGGACAGGGGTGGCGGCTACACCTTC
TRBV6-5	TRBJ1-1	-	-	CASSLGTEAFF	TGTGCCAGCAGTTTGGGCACTGAAGCTTTCTTT
TRBV19	TRBJ2-7	few	-	CASSNGALDPTSRSYEQYF	TGTGCCAGTAGTAACGGGGCCCTGGACCCCACGAGTCGATCCTACGAGCAGTACTTC
TRBV30	TRBJ1-1	-	-	CAWSTRTLGLTEAFF	TGTGCCTGGAGTACCCGGACATTAGGATTAACTGAAGCTTTCTTT
TRBV2	TRBJ1-4	-	TRBD1	CASSGQGNEKLFF	TGTGCCAGCAGTGGACAGGGAAACGAAAAACTGTTTTTT
TRBV29-1	TRBJ1-1	-	-	CSVDGNGFPEAFF	TGCAGCGTTGATGGGAATGGTTTCCCTGAAGCTTTCTTT
TRBV5-8	TRBJ2-2	-	-	CASSLETPNTGELFF	TGTGCCAGCAGCTTAGAGACGCCTAACACCGGGGAGCTGTTTTTT
TRBV28	TRBJ2-7	-	-	CASSLGEPRQYF	TGTGCCAGCAGTTTAGGTGAGCCGAGGCAGTACTTC
TRBV10-2	TRBJ2-7	-	-	CASSDPAGSSYEQYF	TGCGCCAGCAGTGATCCGGCGGGGAGCTCCTACGAGCAGTACTTC
TRBV5-1	TRBJ2-2	-	-	CASSFGVGGNTGELFF	TGCGCCAGCAGCTTCGGGGTTGGTGGAAACACCGGGGAGCTGTTTTTT
TRBV2	TRBJ1-2	-	TRBD1	CASSGKAGEQGVFGYTF	TGTGCCAGCAGTGGGAAAGCGGGGGAACAGGGGGTTTTTGGCTACACCTTC
TRBV5-4	TRBJ1-2	-	TRBD1	CASSLSGGEYGYTF	TGTGCCAGCAGCTTGTCAGGGGGCGAGTATGGCTACACCTTC
TRBV6-2/TRBV6-3	TRBJ1-2	-	-	CASSSLPTTGGYTF	TGTGCCAGCAGTAGCCTTCCAACGACGGGTGGCTACACCTTC
TRBV27	TRBJ2-7	-	TRBD2	CASSLWPLAGKGEQYF	TGTGCCAGCAGTTTATGGCCACTAGCGGGGAAAGGCGAGCAGTACTTC